The 18 T cell receptor beta chains in this list originate from one sample, sequenced in a study of T cell clones after liver transplantation. Repertoires were generated with immunoSEQ multiplex PCR, while TCRdb's copy carries only in-frame clones and drops some. This sample has 99,000 or so clones; approximately 78% occur once, and the top ten carry about 0.89%. This specimen was CD4+ T cells from blood, taken before liver transplant. These receptors were collected from a human donor who received a liver transplant.

This chain connects TRBV28 to TRBJ1-5; D may be TRBD1 (5 bases). Trimming took 3 bases from V and 2 from J, leaving 14 bases between them. The germline gives CDR1 MDHEN, CDR2 SYDVKM. The CDR3 runs 16 residues. CDR3 DNA sequence: TGTGCCAGCAGTTTTTCTGGGGCCACTGGCAATCAGCCCCAGCATTTT. This codes for CASSFSGATGNQPQHF.

The V and J genes are TRBV27 and TRBJ2-7; the D gene is possibly TRBD2 (7 bases). Germline lookup yields CDR1 MNHEY and CDR2 SMNVEV (reference sequence). The CDR3 extends over 16 amino acids. Trimming removed 5 bases at V and 5 bases at J, with 22 bases between. CDR3 loop: CASSPPFTRGGHEQYF. CDR3 sequence (DNA): TGTGCCAGCAGTCCCCCCTTTACGAGGGGGGGTCACGAGCAGTACTTC.

The rearrangement uses TRBV2 and TRBJ2-1; possible D gene TRBD2, 5 bases. The CDR3 is 15 residues long. Trimming stripped 3 bases from V and 2 bases from J, with 11 bases between. CDR1 SNHLY and CDR2 FYNNEI come from the germline V gene. The CDR3 coding sequence is TGTGCCAGCAGTGATGCTCGGGAACCCTACAATGAGCAGTTCTTC. Translating gives CASSDAREPYNEQFF. Supplemented by reference TRBV2 and TRBJ2-1, the full variable domain reads EPEVTQTPSHQVTQMGQEVILRCVPISNHLYFYWYRQILGQKVEFLVSFYNNEISEKSEIFDDQFSVERPDGSNFTLKIRSTKLEDSAMYFCASSDAREPYNEQFFGPGTRLTVL.

The rearrangement uses TRBV5-1 and TRBJ1-4, with 10 positions matching TRBD1. The CDR3 is 17 residues long. Germline CDR1 and CDR2: SGHRS and YFSETQ. Unmatched junction bases numbered 11, after V lost 4 bases and J lost 5 bases. CDR3 DNA sequence: TGCGCCAGCAGCCCGTCCCCTGGGACAGGGGACAATGAAAAACTGTTTTTT. This translates into CASSPSPGTGDNEKLFF.

The chain combines TRBV5-6 with TRBJ1-1; D is possibly TRBD1 (5 bases). In germline, CDR1 is SGHDT, CDR2 YYEEEE. The CDR3 is 17 residues long. V lost 0 bases and J lost 4, with 19 bases in between. CDR3 in DNA: TGTGCCAGCAGCTTGGGGGGCCGAGTGTATATGGGCACTGAAGCTTTCTTT. Its translation: CASSLGGRVYMGTEAFF.

J is TRBJ2-7 and V is TRBV5-1, with D possibly TRBD2 on 5 matching bases. The V gene's germline CDR1 is SGHRS and CDR2 YFSETQ. The CDR3 has 16 amino acids. Trimming removed 0 bases at V and 4 bases at J, with 17 bases between. The CDR3 region is CASSLASRAGRYEQYF. CDR3 nucleotides: TGCGCCAGCAGCTTGGCATCGCGGGCCGGCCGGTACGAGCAGTACTTC.

This chain connects TRBV6-1 to TRBJ1-3; tentative D call: TRBD1 (6 bases). The CDR3 contains 18 residues. The V gene lost 2 bases and the J gene lost 2 bases, with 19 bases spanning the gap. The germline CDR1 and CDR2 sequences are MNHNS and SASEGT. The CDR3 nucleotides are TGTGCCAGCAGTGAAAACGACAGGTTTATAGGTACTGGAAACACCATATATTTT. Translated, it gives CASSENDRFIGTGNTIYF.

The rearrangement uses TRBV19 and TRBJ1-3; D is unclear. The ends were cut back, 3 bases at V and 2 bases at J, with 8 bases in the middle. The CDR3 spans 14 residues. CDR1 and CDR2 (germline): LNHDA, SQIVND (reference sequence). The CDR3 coding sequence is TGTGCCAGTAGTATTGGCGGTACTGGAAACACCATATATTTT. Residues: CASSIGGTGNTIYF.

The chain recombines TRBV28 with TRBJ2-1; 16 bases match TRBD2. Germline values: CDR1 MDHEN, CDR2 SYDVKM. The V and J ends lost 6 bases and 0 bases, in that order; junction bases with no gene match: 8. The CDR3 is 19 residues long. CDR3 residues: CASRRPGLAGGSSYNEQFF. In nucleotides, the CDR3 is TGTGCCAGCAGACGCCCGGGACTAGCGGGAGGGTCCTCCTACAATGAGCAGTTCTTC.

The V call is TRBV10-3, the J call TRBJ2-3; D ambiguous. Trimming pared 1 base from V and 5 bases from J, leaving 4 bases between. Per germline, CDR1 ENHRY and CDR2 SYGVKD. The CDR3 runs to 12 residues. The CDR3 DNA reads as TGTGCCATCAGTGAGTTTGTAGATACGCAGTATTTT. It encodes CAISEFVDTQYF.

This chain joins TRBV2 and TRBJ2-3, with D perhaps matching TRBD1 (6 bases). The CDR3 has 14 residues. V was cut by 8 bases and J by 2 bases, with 14 bases left in between. Germline V lookup: CDR1 SNHLY, CDR2 FYNNEI. The CDR3 DNA is TGTGCCAGCCAGAGGGACACTTACACAGATACGCAGTATTTT. It translates to CASQRDTYTDTQYF.

This clone was counted between two and nine times. V usage is TRBV10-3 and J usage is TRBJ2-1; 7 bases align to TRBD2. Germline V gene lookup returns CDR1 ENHRY and CDR2 SYGVKD. This CDR3 contains 11 residues. V shed 4 bases, J shed 9 bases, and the junction held 0 bases outside the gene matches. CDR3 sequence (DNA): TGTGCCATCAGTGGGACTAGTGAGCAGTTCTTC. Its protein is CAISGTSEQFF.

This clone has only one observation. The chain has TRBV28 and TRBJ2-1; tentatively, D is TRBD2 (7 bases). The germline CDR1 and CDR2 sequences are MDHEN and SYDVKM. There are 12 residues in the CDR3. V gave up 4 bases and J gave up 10 bases, with 11 bases separating them. This CDR3 is CASSSGGLEQFF. The CDR3 DNA is TGTGCCAGCAGTTCGGGGGGCTTGGAGCAGTTCTTC.

The rearrangement uses TRBV13 and TRBJ2-6, with D possibly TRBD1 on 5 matching bases. CDR3 length: 16 amino acids. Per the germline V gene, CDR1 is PRHDT and CDR2 is FYEKMQ (reference sequence). V gave up 3 bases and J gave up 0 bases, with 9 bases separating them. The CDR3 region is CASSFLQGSGANVLTF. Here the CDR3 DNA reads TGTGCCAGCAGCTTCCTCCAGGGCTCTGGGGCCAACGTCCTGACTTTC.

V and J are TRBV10-3 and TRBJ1-1; the D gene is possibly TRBD1 (5 bases). The CDR3 runs to 14 residues. V shed 6 bases and J shed 0 bases, with 11 bases lying between them. The V gene's germline CDR1 is ENHRY and CDR2 SYGVKD. CDR3 DNA sequence: TGTGCCATCAGCCCGGGACGGTTGAACACTGAAGCTTTCTTT. Translated: CAISPGRLNTEAFF.

V gene TRBV5-1 combines with J gene TRBJ2-7; tentative D call: TRBD1 (5 bases). Germline CDR1 reads SGHRS; CDR2 reads YFSETQ. The CDR3 is 13 residues long. Trimming took off 1 base at V and 5 bases at J, with 10 bases between the two ends. This CDR3 is CASSLSGLDEQYF. CDR3 DNA sequence: TGCGCCAGCAGCTTGTCAGGGCTGGACGAGCAGTACTTC.

The chain employs TRBV7-7 and TRBJ2-3; TRBD2 matches at 9 bases. Germline V lookup: CDR1 SSHAT, CDR2 FNYEAQ (reference sequence). V gave up 4 bases and J gave up 3 bases; unmatched junction bases: 8. The CDR3 contains 16 residues. As DNA, the CDR3 is TGTGCCAGCAGCTCCGCCCAGGCGGGAGGGACAGATACGCAGTATTTT. The encoded protein is CASSSAQAGGTDTQYF.

The chain joins TRBV21-1 to TRBJ2-2; the D call in the table, TRBD2, was not verified against the DNA. TRBV21-1 is shown as a pseudogene. This CDR3 contains 17 residues. CDR3: CASSLTGTTRSNGELFF. CDR3 DNA sequence: TGTGCCAGCAGCCTTACGGGGACTACCCGCTCGAACGGGGAGCTGTTTTTT.